Detailed here is one T cell receptor (beta chain). Its target is not known. This record belongs to a study of cytomegalovirus exposure and HLA in healthy donors. Study-level findings and limits: In an earlier analysis, about 87% or about 30%: the productive usage of most TCR beta V segments.

The germline V gene encodes CDR1 SGHTS and CDR2 YDEGEE. V was clipped by 5 bases and J by 2 bases; unmatched bases: 10. The CDR3 extends over 15 amino acids. In the PCR, 60 Vbeta and 13 Jbeta primers were used. TCRdb keeps only in-frame clones here, not all; method: immunoSEQ multiplex PCR. The profile shows around 59,000 clones, about 80% of them singletons. The chain uses TRBV5-8 and TRBJ2-7; 7 bases are a match to TRBD1. This TCR was sampled from a human donor in good health. The specimen sequenced was PBMCs. The CDR3 DNA follows: TGTGCCAGCAGTTACAGGGGAAGGTCGCCCTACGAGCAGTACTTC. This encodes CASSYRGRSPYEQYF.